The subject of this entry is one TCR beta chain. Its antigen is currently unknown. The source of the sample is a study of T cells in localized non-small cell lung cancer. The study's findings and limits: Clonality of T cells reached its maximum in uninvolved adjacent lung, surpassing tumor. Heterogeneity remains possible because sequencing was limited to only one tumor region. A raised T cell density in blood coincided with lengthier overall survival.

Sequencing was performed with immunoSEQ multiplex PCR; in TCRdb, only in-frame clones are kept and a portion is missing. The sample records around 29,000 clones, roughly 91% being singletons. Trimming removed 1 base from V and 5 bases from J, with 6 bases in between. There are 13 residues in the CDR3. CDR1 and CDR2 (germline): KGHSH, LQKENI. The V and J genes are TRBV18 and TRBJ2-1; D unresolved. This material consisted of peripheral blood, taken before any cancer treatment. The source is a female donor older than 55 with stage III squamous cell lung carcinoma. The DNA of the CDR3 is TGTGCCAGCTCACCACGACGGGACAATGAGCAGTTCTTC. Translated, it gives CASSPRRDNEQFF.